These 19 T cell receptor beta chains came from one sample sequenced in a study of post-analysis software for immune sequencing data. Their antigens are not known. cDNA libraries for TCR beta contained unique molecular identifiers. TCRdb processed the PCR reads anew with MiXCR; each CDR3 protein has one entry. This table holds 250,000 to 300,000 distinct CDR3 sequences, 36% found once. Study observations and caveats: Compared with controls, patients had more of roughly five TRBV segments, including TRBV5-6, TRBV5-1 and TRBV20-1.

Source material: blood. These receptors originate from a girl between 10 and 17 years old with multiple sclerosis.

About this clonotype: With a much larger clone just one base away, this may be a read error. The gene calls are TRBV2 and TRBJ2-1; D is perhaps TRBD1 (6 bases). V lost 6 bases and J 10 bases, leaving 10 bases between the germline ends. The CDR3 is 11 residues long. From germline, CDR1 is SNHLY and CDR2 FYNNEI. The CDR3 DNA reads as TGTGCCAGCAGGGGGGCTTACGAGCAGTTCTTC. This codes for CASRGAYEQFF.

The table lists this clonotype with many counts. The V call is TRBV7-8, the J call TRBJ2-1; possible D gene TRBD2, 6 bases. From germline, CDR1 is SGHVS and CDR2 FQNEAQ. This CDR3 region has 17 residues. V was shortened by 5 bases and J by 7 bases, with 24 bases between the two germline ends. Here the CDR3 reads CASSRVILAPEGNEQFF. The CDR3 nucleotides read TGTGCCAGCAGCCGCGTCATCCTAGCGCCAGAGGGTAATGAGCAGTTCTTC.

This clonotype was recorded a few times. The J gene is TRBJ2-3, the V gene TRBV7-9, with D maybe TRBD1 (5 bases). Trimming stripped 5 bases from V and 6 bases from J, with 9 bases between. The CDR3 covers 12 residues. Germline values: CDR1 SEHNR, CDR2 FQNEAQ (reference sequence). CDR3 sequence reads: CASSVPGDTQYF. In nucleotides, the CDR3 is TGTGCCAGCAGCGTCCCAGGGGATACGCAGTATTTT.

This clonotype was detected many times. This chain links TRBV5-1 with TRBJ2-1; either TRBD1 or TRBD2 may fit D (6 bases each). The CDR3 length is 14 residues. In germline, CDR1 is SGHRS, CDR2 YFSETQ. V dropped 4 bases and J dropped 4 bases, with 12 bases sitting between them. CDR3 sequence reads: CASSPGAKYNEQFF. In DNA form, the CDR3 reads TGCGCCAGCAGCCCGGGGGCAAAGTACAATGAGCAGTTCTTC.

CDR3 coding DNA: TGCAGTGCGGGGCAGGGGGGCAGGGATGGCTACACCTTC. This codes for CSAGQGGRDGYTF. The chain joins TRBV20-1 to TRBJ1-2, with 7 bases matching TRBD1. This CDR3 spans 13 amino acids. V shed 6 bases, J shed 6 bases, and the junction held 10 bases outside the gene matches. The germline CDR1 and CDR2 sequences are DFQATT and SNEGSKA (reference sequence).

This clonotype was detected a few times. The chain employs TRBV11-1 and TRBJ2-5, with D possibly matching TRBD1 (6 bases). Trimming stripped 0 bases from V and 1 base from J, with 27 bases between. There are 21 residues in the CDR3. Germline V CDR1 and CDR2: SGHAT, FQDESV (reference sequence). The DNA for the CDR3 is TGTGCCAGCAGCTTAGCCTTGGCAGGGGAGCCCGATACAAGACTCCAAGAGACCCAGTACTTC. Its translation is CASSLALAGEPDTRLQETQYF.

This clonotype was counted at least ten times. The chain joins TRBV12-5 to TRBJ2-1; 9 bases are shared with TRBD2. V was clipped by 3 bases and J by 4 bases; unmatched bases: 7. CDR1 LGHNT and CDR2 FRNRAP come from the germline V gene. The CDR3 is made up of 16 amino acids. CDR3 nucleotide sequence: TGTGCTAGTGGTTTCTGGCGGGAGGGGGGTTACAATGAGCAGTTCTTC. It encodes CASGFWREGGYNEQFF.

The table lists this clonotype with many counts. V and J are TRBV6-1 and TRBJ1-2; a weak D match, TRBD1 (5 bases). V lost 7 bases and J 1 base, leaving 10 bases between the germline ends. CDR3 length: 13 residues. CDR1 is MNHNS and CDR2 is SASEGT in the germline V gene. The CDR3 loop reads CASNDQGNYGYTF. In nucleotides, the CDR3 is TGTGCCAGCAACGACCAGGGTAACTATGGCTACACCTTC.

This clonotype was seen repeatedly, ten times or more. The genes are TRBV10-3 and TRBJ2-5; 10 bases match TRBD2. The ends lost 6 bases at V and 1 base at J; junction bases unmatched: 8. There are 16 residues in the CDR3. CDR1 and CDR2 from the germline V gene are ENHRY and SYGVKD. Here the CDR3 DNA reads TGTGCCATCAGCCCTGCTAGCGGGAGAGGCCAAGAGACCCAGTACTTC. Protein product: CAISPASGRGQETQYF.

As regards this clonotype: A much larger clone sits a single nucleotide away, making a read error possible. CDR3: CASTGISSGANVPTF. The CDR3 DNA reads as TGTGCCAGCACCGGCATCAGCTCTGGGGCCAACGTCCCGACTTTC. This chain uses TRBV9 with TRBJ2-6, with a possible D match to TRBD1 (5 bases). There are 15 residues in the CDR3. Germline V gives CDR1 SGDLS, CDR2 YYNGEE.

The V call is TRBV2, the J call TRBJ2-3, with 9 bases identical to TRBD1. Germline lookup yields CDR1 SNHLY and CDR2 FYNNEI. This CDR3 has 16 residues. The chain's CDR3 is CTSSETGDRGTDTQYF. The DNA for the CDR3 is TGTACTAGCAGCGAAACAGGGGACAGGGGCACAGATACGCAGTATTTT.

This chain joins TRBV6-2 or TRBV6-3 and TRBJ2-2; D is unclear. This CDR3 region has 12 residues. The germline V and J ends were trimmed by 2 bases and 6 bases, with 4 bases remaining between them. Germline V gene sequence: CDR1 MNHEY, CDR2 SVGEGT. This CDR3 reads CASSYHPGELFF. As DNA, the CDR3 is TGTGCCAGCAGTTACCACCCCGGGGAGCTGTTTTTT.

The rearrangement uses TRBV20-1 and TRBJ2-7, with 9 bases identical to TRBD2. The germline V gene encodes CDR1 DFQATT and CDR2 SNEGSKA (reference sequence). The length of the CDR3 is 15 residues. The junction had 17 bases not matched to a gene; V was cut back by 7 bases and J by 7 bases. The CDR3 loop reads CSVGGMVAGDGEQYF. In DNA form, the CDR3 reads TGCAGTGTCGGGGGTATGGTAGCGGGAGATGGGGAGCAGTACTTC.

In this sample, this clonotype turned up many times. The chain couples TRBV29-1 to TRBJ1-4; possibly TRBD1 for D (6 bases). The CDR3 is 13 residues long. CDR1 is SQVTM, CDR2 ANQGSEA, per germline. With 5 bases removed from V and 7 bases from J, the gap between germline ends came to 14 bases. CDR3 region: CSVNRDYGEKLFF. CDR3 in DNA: TGCAGCGTTAACAGGGACTACGGTGAAAAACTGTTTTTT.

The chain is built from TRBV28 and TRBJ2-7, with 8 bases that match TRBD2. Judging by the DNA end, TRBJ2-5 fits better; the J call may be wrong. The CDR3 is made up of 15 amino acids. The germline gives CDR1 MDHEN, CDR2 SYDVKM. The CDR3, as DNA: TGTGCCAGCAGTTCCCTTGGCGGGAGGAGGGAGACCCAGTACTTC. Its translation is CASSSLGGRRETQYF.

The genes are TRBV6-2 or TRBV6-3 and TRBJ2-7; weak D call: TRBD1 (5 bases). Germline V CDR1 and CDR2: MNHEY, SVGEGT. CDR3 length equals 13 residues. Trimming took 0 bases from V and 3 from J, leaving 6 bases between them. In DNA form, the CDR3 reads TGTGCCAGCAGTTACTCTGACAGCTACGAGCAGTACTTC. It is translated as CASSYSDSYEQYF.

The J gene is TRBJ2-3, the V gene TRBV14; D is possibly TRBD1 (5 bases). V was shortened by 2 bases and J by 7 bases, with 13 bases between the two germline ends. CDR1 SGHDN and CDR2 FVKESK come from the germline V gene. This CDR3 comprises 14 residues. CDR3 bases: TGTGCCAGCAGCCAACAGGAACGGACATATACGCAGTATTTT. Protein product: CASSQQERTYTQYF. The full variable domain, in which reference TRBV14 and TRBJ2-3 provide the parts outside the CDR3, is EAGVTQFPSHSVIEKGQTVTLRCDPISGHDNLYWYRRVMGKEIKFLLHFVKESKQDESGMPNNRFLAERTGGTYSTLKVQPAELEDSGVYFCASSQQERTYTQYFGPGTRLTVL.

There are many counts of this clonotype. The chain has TRBV3-1 and TRBJ2-3; D unresolved. Trimming took 0 bases from V and 2 from J, leaving 3 bases between them. The germline CDR1 and CDR2 sequences are LGHDT and YNNKEL (reference sequence). This CDR3 contains 13 residues. The DNA of the CDR3 is TGTGCCAGCAGCCAAGATCACACAGATACGCAGTATTTT. Translation: CASSQDHTDTQYF.

The sample holds many counts of this clonotype. The rearrangement uses TRBV25-1 and TRBJ1-6; 7 nucleotides agree with TRBD1. The trim removed 8 bases at V and 5 bases at J, leaving 9 bases unmatched. This CDR3 comprises 15 residues. Germline V gene sequence: CDR1 MGHDK, CDR2 SYGVNS. The CDR3 is CASDGDDRDNSPLHF. CDR3 nucleotide sequence: TGTGCCAGCGATGGGGACGACAGGGATAATTCACCCCTCCACTTT.